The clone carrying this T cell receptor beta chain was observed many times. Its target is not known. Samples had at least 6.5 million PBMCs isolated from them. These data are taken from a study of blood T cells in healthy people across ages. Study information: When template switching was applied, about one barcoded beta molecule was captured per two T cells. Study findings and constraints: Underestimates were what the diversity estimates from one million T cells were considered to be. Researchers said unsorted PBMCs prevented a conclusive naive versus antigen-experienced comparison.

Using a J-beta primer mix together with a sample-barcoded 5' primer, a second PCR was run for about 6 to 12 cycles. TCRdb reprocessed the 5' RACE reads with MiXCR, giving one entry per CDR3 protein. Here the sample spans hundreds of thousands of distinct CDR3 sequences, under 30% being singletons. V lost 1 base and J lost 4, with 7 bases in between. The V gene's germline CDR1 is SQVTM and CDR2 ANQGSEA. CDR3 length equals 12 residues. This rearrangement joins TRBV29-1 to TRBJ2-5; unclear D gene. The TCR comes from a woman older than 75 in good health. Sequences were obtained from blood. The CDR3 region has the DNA TGCAGCGTTGAAGCCAGGACAGAGACCCAGTACTTC. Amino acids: CSVEARTETQYF. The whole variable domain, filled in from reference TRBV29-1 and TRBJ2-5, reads SAVISQKPSRDICQRGTSLTIQCQVDSQVTMMFWYRQQPGQSLTLIATANQGSEATYESGFVIDKFPISRPNLTFSTLTVSNMSPEDSSIYLCSVEARTETQYFGPGTRLLVL.